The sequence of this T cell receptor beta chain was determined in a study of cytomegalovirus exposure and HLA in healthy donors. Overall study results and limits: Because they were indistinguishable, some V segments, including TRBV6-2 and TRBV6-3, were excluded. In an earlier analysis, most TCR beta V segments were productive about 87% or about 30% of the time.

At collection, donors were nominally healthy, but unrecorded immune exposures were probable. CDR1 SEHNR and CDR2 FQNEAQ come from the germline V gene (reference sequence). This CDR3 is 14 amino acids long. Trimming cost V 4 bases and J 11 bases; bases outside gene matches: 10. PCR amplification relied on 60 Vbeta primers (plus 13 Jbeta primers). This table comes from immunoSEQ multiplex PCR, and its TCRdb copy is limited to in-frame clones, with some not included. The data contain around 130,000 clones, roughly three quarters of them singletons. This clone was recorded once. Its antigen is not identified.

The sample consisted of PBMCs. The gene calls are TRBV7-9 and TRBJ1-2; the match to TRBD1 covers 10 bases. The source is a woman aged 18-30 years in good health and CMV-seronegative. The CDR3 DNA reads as TGTGCCAGCAGCTCCGACGGGACAGGGGCTTATTACACCTTC. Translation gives CASSSDGTGAYYTF. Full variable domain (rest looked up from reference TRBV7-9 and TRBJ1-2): DTGVSQNPRHKITKRGQNVTFRCDPISEHNRLYWYRQTLGQGPEFLTYFQNEAQLEKSRLLSDRFSAERPKGSFSTLEIQRTEQGDSAMYLCASSSDGTGAYYTFGSGTRLTVV.